This TCR beta chain was identified during a study of T-cell reconstitution after alpha-beta-depleted transplantation in children. Unique molecular identifiers featured in how the TCRbeta library was prepared. One entry per CDR3 protein results from TCRdb running MiXCR on the PCR reads. Of 100,000 to 120,000 distinct CDR3 sequences listed, over 9% are singletons. The table lists this clonotype with many counts. The J segment lost 11 bases and the V segment lost 2 bases, leaving 6 bases of the junction unmatched. Germline V lookup: CDR1 SEHNR, CDR2 FQNEAQ (reference sequence). The length of the CDR3 is 13 residues.

The genes are TRBV7-9 and TRBJ1-5; 7 bases line up with TRBD1. Sequencing used PBMCs from the stem cell graft donor, obtained from the stem cell graft. This sequence originates from a human donor who donated a stem cell graft to a child with acute lymphoblastic leukemia. CDR3 sequence (DNA): TGTGCCAGCAGCTTAACAGGGGTGGATTCCCAGCATTTT. It encodes CASSLTGVDSQHF.